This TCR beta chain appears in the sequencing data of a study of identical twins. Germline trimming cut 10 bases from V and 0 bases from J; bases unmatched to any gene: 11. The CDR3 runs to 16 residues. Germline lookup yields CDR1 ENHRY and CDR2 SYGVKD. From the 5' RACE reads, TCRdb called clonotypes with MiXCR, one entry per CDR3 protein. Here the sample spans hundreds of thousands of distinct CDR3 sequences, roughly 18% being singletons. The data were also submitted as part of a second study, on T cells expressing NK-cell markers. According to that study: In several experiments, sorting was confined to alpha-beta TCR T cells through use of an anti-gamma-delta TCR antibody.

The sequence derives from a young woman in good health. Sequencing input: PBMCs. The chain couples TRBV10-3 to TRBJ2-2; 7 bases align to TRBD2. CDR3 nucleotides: TGTGCCACCGCAGCCACCGGGACTACGAACACCGGGGAGCTGTTTTTT. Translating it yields CATAATGTTNTGELFF.